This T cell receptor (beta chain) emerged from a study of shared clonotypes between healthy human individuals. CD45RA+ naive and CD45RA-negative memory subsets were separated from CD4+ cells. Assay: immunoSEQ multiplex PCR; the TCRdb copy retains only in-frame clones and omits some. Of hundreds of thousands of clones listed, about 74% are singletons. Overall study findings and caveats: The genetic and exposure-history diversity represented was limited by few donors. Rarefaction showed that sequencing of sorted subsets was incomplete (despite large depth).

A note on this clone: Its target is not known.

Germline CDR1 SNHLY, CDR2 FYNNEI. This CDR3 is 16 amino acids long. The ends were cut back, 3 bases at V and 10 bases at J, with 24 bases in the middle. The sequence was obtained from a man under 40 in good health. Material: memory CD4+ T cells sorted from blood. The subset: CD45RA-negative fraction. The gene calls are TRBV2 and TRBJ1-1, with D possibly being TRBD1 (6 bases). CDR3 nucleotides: TGTGCCAGCAGTGACACCTTGGGGACATCTGAGGTGGGAGCTTTCTTT. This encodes CASSDTLGTSEVGAFF.